Detailed here is one TCR beta chain. Germline V lookup: CDR1 MNHEY, CDR2 SMNVEV (reference sequence). This CDR3 is built from 13 residues. With 6 bases removed from V and 4 bases from J, the gap between germline ends came to 13 bases. This table comes from immunoSEQ multiplex PCR, and its TCRdb copy is limited to in-frame clones, with some not included. The repertoire consists of 550,000 to 800,000 clones, with 80% to 90% occurring once and the leading ten covering more than 0.01%. The data were obtained in a study of shared T cell receptors in the human thymus. This sample also belongs to another study, concerning human thymus T cells. That work adds: Resections that were taken during corrective heart surgery supplied the thymus tissue. Thymic and blood repertoires showed apparently biased V and J gene usage.

The sample taken for sequencing was thymocytes. The chain joins TRBV27 to TRBJ2-7; D possibly corresponds to TRBD1 (6 bases). This TCR derives from a girl younger than two with a congenital heart defect. The CDR3 bases are TGTGCCAGCAGGTCCGAACAGGGATACGAGCAGTACTTC. Translating gives CASRSEQGYEQYF.